This entry lists 23 T cell receptor beta chains sequenced from one sample in a study of T cells in Graves' hyperthyroidism and ophthalmopathy. TCR beta CDR3 regions were amplified from RNA. During a first-round RT-PCR of the TCR CDR3, the HTBI primer set was used. TCRdb fed the multiplex PCR reads into MiXCR, producing one record per CDR3 protein. Among about 640,000 distinct CDR3 sequences, roughly 20% were seen once, and the ten largest hold 30% to 40%. Specimen: blood. The source of these receptors is a man aged 25 to 40 with Graves' ophthalmopathy.

Comment on this clonotype: A clone one base away is much larger, so this may be a read error. J is TRBJ2-5 and V is TRBV27; 11 bases are a match to TRBD1. CDR1 and CDR2 (germline): MNHEY, SMNVEV (reference sequence). With 4 bases clipped from V and 1 base from J, the junction kept 8 bases outside the gene matches. This CDR3 spans 17 amino acids. The DNA for the CDR3 is TGTGCCAGCAGTTCCCTCGATGGGACAGGGGGCCAAGAGACCCAGTACTTC. This translates into CASSSLDGTGGQETQYF.

The rearrangement uses TRBV27 and TRBJ2-7; 9 bases agree with TRBD2. Germline-derived CDR1 and CDR2 are MNHEY and SMNVEV (reference sequence). The J segment lost 4 bases and the V segment lost 8 bases, leaving 24 bases of the junction unmatched. This CDR3 contains 19 residues. The CDR3 loop reads CASWGIAGAFSGSDYEQYF. As DNA, the CDR3 is TGTGCCAGCTGGGGTATAGCGGGAGCCTTCAGCGGGTCGGATTACGAGCAGTACTTC.

Worth noting for this clonotype: Possible read error: a much larger clone is one base away. CDR3 region: CASGSWTSARKESTDTQYF. The CDR3 DNA reads as TGTGCCAGCGGCTCCTGGACTAGCGCGCGTAAGGAAAGCACAGATACGCAGTATTTT. The chain employs TRBV11-2 and TRBJ2-3, with 9 positions matching TRBD2. The trim removed 8 bases at V and 0 bases at J, leaving 18 bases unmatched. Per the germline V gene, CDR1 is SGHAT and CDR2 is FQNNGV. The CDR3 runs 19 residues.

The V gene is TRBV12-3 or TRBV12-4, the J gene TRBJ1-1; D is uncertain. V was shortened by 5 bases and J by 1 base, with 11 bases between the two germline ends. The CDR3 runs 14 residues. Here the CDR3 reads CASSPWTENTEAFF. DNA of the CDR3: TGTGCCAGCAGTCCGTGGACGGAGAACACTGAAGCTTTCTTT.

The chain combines TRBV7-9 with TRBJ2-3; D uncertain. The CDR3 has 13 residues. Trimming took off 3 bases at V and 8 bases at J, with 12 bases between the two ends. Germline V lookup: CDR1 SEHNR, CDR2 FQNEAQ (reference sequence). The CDR3: CASSFQASGTQYF. The CDR3 DNA sequence: TGTGCCAGCAGCTTTCAGGCGTCGGGTACGCAGTATTTT.

This clonotype occurred many times. The rearrangement uses TRBV5-1 and TRBJ2-1; D assignment may be TRBD1 or TRBD2 (5 bases each). V dropped 4 bases and J dropped 4 bases, with 18 bases sitting between them. The germline CDR1 and CDR2 sequences are SGHRS and YFSETQ. The CDR3 has 16 residues. This chain's CDR3 is CASSGTRGALYNEQFF. The CDR3 nucleotides are TGCGCCAGCAGCGGGACCCGGGGCGCGCTATACAATGAGCAGTTCTTC.

The V and J genes are TRBV3-1 and TRBJ2-1; D is unclear. The germline gives CDR1 LGHDT, CDR2 YNNKEL (reference sequence). V lost 1 base and J 0 bases, leaving 10 bases between the germline ends. CDR3 size: 16 residues. The CDR3 region has the DNA TGTGCCAGCAGCCAAGGGGATTGGGACTCCTACAATGAGCAGTTCTTC. Translation: CASSQGDWDSYNEQFF.

This clonotype was seen only a few times. The chain joins TRBV12-3 or TRBV12-4 to TRBJ1-6, with D unclear. V was trimmed by 2 bases and J by 6 bases, leaving 14 bases between them. This CDR3 region has 16 residues. As DNA, the CDR3 is TGTGCCAGCAGTTTATTCCAAGGCGGGCCTAATTCACCCCTCCACTTT. It encodes CASSLFQGGPNSPLHF.

This clonotype was found many times. The V and J genes are TRBV6-5 and TRBJ2-7, with 7 bases lining up with TRBD2. This CDR3 spans 14 amino acids. Germline V gene lookup returns CDR1 MNHEY and CDR2 SVGAGI. Losses at the gene ends were 2 bases for V and 7 bases for J; bases not matched to a gene: 8. The chain's CDR3 is CASSYAGEPYEQYF. CDR3 nucleotides: TGTGCCAGCAGTTACGCGGGGGAGCCTTATGAGCAGTACTTC.

CDR3 nucleotide sequence: TGTGCCAGCGGACGAGACCGAGGCTCTGGAAACACCATATATTTT. It translates to CASGRDRGSGNTIYF. V and J are TRBV6-1 and TRBJ1-3, with D uncertain. Trimming stripped 8 bases from V and 0 bases from J, with 14 bases between. CDR1 MNHNS and CDR2 SASEGT come from the germline V gene. This CDR3 is 15 amino acids long.

This chain connects TRBV9 to TRBJ2-1; 15 positions match TRBD2. Germline V gene data show CDR1 as SGDLS and CDR2 as YYNGEE. CDR3 length equals 18 residues. Trimming took 0 bases from V and 12 from J; bases not matched to a gene: 13. CDR3 region: CASSVGDWTSGRARGQFF. The CDR3 nucleotides are TGTGCCAGCAGCGTAGGAGACTGGACTAGCGGGAGGGCCCGGGGGCAGTTCTTC.

This chain joins TRBV30 and TRBJ1-1; D possibly corresponds to TRBD1 (6 bases). V lost 4 bases and J lost 5, with 17 bases in between. This CDR3 region has 14 residues. Germline CDR1 is GTSNPN and CDR2 is SVGIG (reference sequence). The CDR3 sequence: CAWTPLRGMTEAFF. CDR3 coding DNA: TGTGCCTGGACCCCCCTTAGGGGGATGACTGAAGCTTTCTTT.

The V and J genes are TRBV2 and TRBJ1-1; the match to TRBD1 covers 9 bases. This CDR3 has 15 amino acids. Germline CDR1 reads SNHLY; CDR2 reads FYNNEI. Germline trimming cut 3 bases from V and 3 bases from J; bases unmatched to any gene: 5. The CDR3 protein is CASSDGRQGDTEAFF. The DNA of the CDR3 is TGTGCCAGCAGTGATGGTCGACAGGGGGACACTGAAGCTTTCTTT.

A word on this clonotype: A junction boundary mismatches the germline segment, possibly from a read error. This chain uses TRBV30 with TRBJ2-2; D possibly corresponds to TRBD2 (6 bases). Germline V lookup: CDR1 GTSNPN, CDR2 SVGIG (reference sequence). The CDR3 covers 13 residues. The CDR3 DNA reads TGTGCCTGGAGGGGCCGGAACACCGGGGGGCTGTTTTTT. Protein: CAWRGRNTGGLFF.

This clonotype was found a few times. V and J are TRBV27 and TRBJ2-3; 9 bases map to TRBD2. The CDR3 consists of 16 residues. With V trimmed by 2 bases and J by 4 bases, 7 bases remained unmatched. From germline, CDR1 is MNHEY and CDR2 SMNVEV (reference sequence). CDR3 in amino acids: CASSLNAGGRPDTQYF. The DNA for the CDR3 is TGTGCCAGCAGTTTAAATGCGGGAGGGCGGCCAGATACGCAGTATTTT.

This clonotype was recorded at least ten times. The chain joins TRBV2 to TRBJ2-7; D is perhaps TRBD2 (6 bases). The V gene's germline CDR1 is SNHLY and CDR2 FYNNEI. V gave up 6 bases and J gave up 3 bases, with 18 bases separating them. The CDR3 spans 15 residues. The CDR3 DNA is TGTGCCAGCAGGATGGGGAGCGGGCCTTTCTACGAGCAGTACTTC. It is translated as CASRMGSGPFYEQYF.

With respect to this clonotype: A junction end diverges from the germline sequence, so it may reflect a read error. V is TRBV6-1 and J is TRBJ2-1; tentative D call: TRBD2 (5 bases). The germline CDR1 and CDR2 sequences are MNHNS and SASEGT. CDR3 length: 15 amino acids. CDR3 sequence: CASREDTSSYNEQFF. CDR3 nucleotide sequence: TGTGCCAGCAGAGAAGACACTAGCTCCTACAATGAGCAGTTCTTC.

The CDR3 is CASSLALQGTYEQYF. As DNA, the CDR3 is TGCGCCAGCAGCTTGGCCTTACAGGGAACCTACGAGCAGTACTTC. The chain combines TRBV5-1 with TRBJ2-7; possible D gene TRBD1, 6 bases. The CDR3 spans 15 residues. Trimming took off 0 bases at V and 2 bases at J, with 12 bases between the two ends. The V gene's germline CDR1 is SGHRS and CDR2 YFSETQ. The full variable domain, rest sourced from reference TRBV5-1 and TRBJ2-7, is KAGVTQTPRYLIKTRGQQVTLSCSPISGHRSVSWYQQTPGQGLQFLFEYFSETQRNKGNFPGRFSGRQFSNSRSEMNVSTLELGDSALYLCASSLALQGTYEQYFGPGTRLTVT.

The rearrangement joins TRBV20-1 to TRBJ2-7; 10 bases are a match to TRBD2. Germline values: CDR1 DFQATT, CDR2 SNEGSKA (reference sequence). CDR3 size: 15 residues. V dropped 2 bases and J dropped 2; count of bases not matched to a gene: 6. CDR3 region: CSARTLAGDTYEQYF. For the CDR3, the DNA is TGCAGTGCTAGAACCCTAGCGGGGGATACCTACGAGCAGTACTTC.

V gene TRBV7-9 combines with J gene TRBJ1-2; TRBD1 matches at 9 bases. The CDR3 consists of 13 residues. Germline V gene lookup returns CDR1 SEHNR and CDR2 FQNEAQ (reference sequence). The V gene end was trimmed by 6 bases and the J gene end by 7 bases; junction bases not matched to a gene: 6. DNA of the CDR3: TGTGCCAGCAGAGTACAGGGGGCAGGTGGCTACACCTTC. Translation: CASRVQGAGGYTF.

V is TRBV9 and J is TRBJ2-3; TRBD1 matches at 7 bases. Germline V gene data show CDR1 as SGDLS and CDR2 as YYNGEE. The CDR3 extends over 15 amino acids. V trimming: 6 bases; J trimming: 3 bases; junction bases outside the gene matches: 10. CDR3 in DNA: TGTGCCAGCACCCGATCAGGGGGTGGTACAGATACGCAGTATTTT. Its translation is CASTRSGGGTDTQYF.

The chain has TRBV5-4 and TRBJ2-5, with 8 bases fitting TRBD1. The CDR3 is 14 residues long. Per the germline V gene, CDR1 is SGHNT and CDR2 is YYREEE (reference sequence). Trimming removed 2 bases from V and 4 bases from J; junction bases left unmatched: 4. The CDR3 region is CASSLQGGGETQYF. For the CDR3, the DNA is TGTGCCAGCAGCTTACAGGGGGGCGGAGAGACCCAGTACTTC.

The chain is built from TRBV7-9 and TRBJ2-2; 7 bases map to TRBD1. V shed 10 bases and J 3 bases; nucleotides not matched to a gene: 2. CDR3 size: 12 residues. Germline-derived CDR1 and CDR2 are SEHNR and FQNEAQ (reference sequence). The CDR3 coding sequence is TGTGCCAAGGGACAGCACACCGGGGAGCTGTTTTTT. It translates to CAKGQHTGELFF.